This TCR beta chain was sequenced during a study of tumor-infiltrating lymphocytes in glioblastoma multiforme. Study conclusions and caveats: TCR plus mutation findings rest on a single glioblastoma patient. Detected clone frequencies may not reflect cell counts, being RNA-based.

This clonotype was found many times. Its cognate antigen is unknown. TCRB libraries came from RNA via three nested multiplex PCR rounds. TCRB-specific cDNA synthesis used roughly 0.55 ug of total RNA. Unique molecular identifiers were not described for the libraries. MiXCR was run by TCRdb on the multiplex PCR reads, yielding one entry per CDR3 protein. The sample carries about 10,000 distinct CDR3 sequences, around 64% recorded once. Germline V CDR1 and CDR2: SEHNR, FQNEAQ (reference sequence). The CDR3 spans 17 residues. Deletions cut 2 bases from V and 2 bases from J, with 18 bases between. The sample taken for sequencing was brain tumor tissue. The chain recombines TRBV7-9 with TRBJ1-1; D not resolved. This receptor was identified in a male donor with glioblastoma. The CDR3 is CASSLFRGGFGNTEAFF. The CDR3 region has the DNA TGTGCCAGCAGCTTATTTCGGGGAGGTTTTGGTAACACTGAAGCTTTCTTT. The entire variable domain, with the rest obtained from reference TRBV7-9 and TRBJ1-1, is as follows: DTGVSQNPRHKITKRGQNVTFRCDPISEHNRLYWYRQTLGQGPEFLTYFQNEAQLEKSRLLSDRFSAERPKGSFSTLEIQRTEQGDSAMYLCASSLFRGGFGNTEAFFGQGTRLTVV.